The clone carrying this T cell receptor (beta chain) has just one count. Its matching antigen is unknown. The method was immunoSEQ multiplex PCR; TCRdb's version includes in-frame clones alone and lacks a portion of them. The profile shows nearly 55,000 clones, approximately 82% of them singletons. V was cut by 0 bases and J by 2 bases, with 11 bases left in between. The V gene's germline CDR1 is MNHEY and CDR2 SVGAGI. The CDR3 is 16 residues long. This entry is derived from a study of a mutant IDH1 vaccine in newly diagnosed glioma. Study at large: Patients began vaccination 4-6 weeks after radiotherapy alone, or with temozolomide cycles.

The time point denotes: week 5, during vaccination. Vaccination comprised doses that each held 300 ug of mutant IDH1 20-mer peptide, plus topical imiquimod. The rearrangement joins TRBV6-5 to TRBJ2-1; the D is unclear. This receptor was taken from a man aged 25-40 years with glioma. The starting material was PBMCs, obtained from a glioma patient whose treatment included an IDH1 peptide vaccine. This chain's CDR3 is CASSYSDFDAYNEQFF. CDR3 bases: TGTGCCAGCAGTTACTCTGACTTTGACGCCTACAATGAGCAGTTCTTC.